Detailed here is one T cell receptor beta chain. The data stem from a study of blood T cell repertoires in COVID-19. V was trimmed by 6 bases and J by 0 bases, leaving 12 bases between them. Germline V gene lookup returns CDR1 LGHNT and CDR2 FRNRAP. There are 15 residues in the CDR3. Data came from immunoSEQ multiplex PCR; TCRdb stores just in-frame clones and leaves some out. The sample has about 110,000 clones; around 82% are singletons. The rearrangement joins TRBV12-5 to TRBJ1-5, with D unclear. Sequences were obtained from peripheral blood. The receptor was derived from a woman aged 55-75 years with acute or convalescent COVID-19. The CDR3 reads CASGEGFYSNQPQHF. The DNA for the CDR3 is TGTGCTAGTGGGGAGGGTTTTTATAGCAATCAGCCCCAGCATTTT.